This passage covers 23 T cell receptor beta chains from one sample sequenced in a study of T cells in Graves' hyperthyroidism and ophthalmopathy. The source material, RNA transcripts, was used to amplify TCR beta CDR3 regions. First-round RT-PCR targeting the TCR CDR3 was performed with the HTBI primer set. TCRdb recomputed calls from the multiplex PCR reads with MiXCR, one row per CDR3 protein. In the table there are approximately 740,000 distinct CDR3 sequences, 11% to 15% of which are singletons. The sample was blood. The source of these receptors is a woman aged 18-29 years with Graves' hyperthyroidism.

This clonotype was observed many times. The V call is TRBV11-2, the J call TRBJ2-3; D gene ambiguous. CDR3 length equals 12 residues. Trimming took off 8 bases at V and 1 base at J, with 7 bases between the two ends. From germline, CDR1 is SGHAT and CDR2 FQNNGV. The CDR3 nucleotides are TGTGCCAGCGATGGGGGCACAGATACGCAGTATTTT. It encodes CASDGGTDTQYF.

This clonotype was observed at least ten times. V usage is TRBV28 and J usage is TRBJ2-7, with 9 bases aligning to TRBD1. V shed 4 bases, J shed 6 bases, and the junction held 10 bases outside the gene matches. The CDR3 runs 15 residues. Germline CDR1 is MDHEN and CDR2 is SYDVKM. CDR3 protein: CASSSLPGTGFEQYF. For the CDR3, the DNA is TGTGCCAGCAGTTCCCTTCCCGGGACAGGGTTCGAGCAGTACTTC.

The rearrangement links TRBV20-1 to TRBJ2-1; D remains unclear. Germline CDR1 reads DFQATT; CDR2 reads SNEGSKA (reference sequence). CDR3 size: 15 residues. The V and J ends lost 8 bases and 0 bases respectively, with 17 bases between them. CDR3 protein: CSTNGPESSYNEQFF. In nucleotides, the CDR3 is TGCAGTACTAACGGCCCAGAGAGCTCCTACAATGAGCAGTTCTTC.

J is TRBJ2-2 and V is TRBV7-9; possibly TRBD1 for D (8 bases). From germline, CDR1 is SEHNR and CDR2 FQNEAQ (reference sequence). The germline V and J ends were trimmed by 10 bases and 4 bases, with 16 bases remaining between them. This CDR3 has 14 amino acids. The CDR3 region has the DNA TGTGCCAACGGGAGGACAGGGTTCACCGGGGAGCTGTTTTTT. Protein sequence: CANGRTGFTGELFF.

This clonotype appeared a few times. The chain links TRBV9 to TRBJ1-1; D is unresolved. V lost 0 bases and J 8 bases, leaving 14 bases between the germline ends. In germline, CDR1 is SGDLS, CDR2 YYNGEE. The CDR3 runs to 14 residues. The CDR3 DNA reads as TGTGCCAGCAGCGTAGAAGGTGGACTGGCCGAAGCTTTCTTT. Protein product: CASSVEGGLAEAFF.

In its sample, this clonotype was seen a few times. CDR3 nucleotides: TGTGCCAGCAGTTCTCCAGGTGGGGCGAAAAACATTCAGTACTTC. This gives the protein CASSSPGGAKNIQYF. The chain combines TRBV27 with TRBJ2-4; perhaps TRBD1 as D (5 bases). There are 15 residues in the CDR3. V was clipped by 4 bases and J by 4 bases, with 14 bases between them. Germline loops: CDR1 MNHEY, CDR2 SMNVEV (reference sequence).

The chain carries TRBV4-3 and TRBJ2-1; 14 nucleotides agree with TRBD2. After removal of 1 base from V and 2 bases from J, the junction contained 4 bases not matched to a gene. The CDR3 is 18 residues long. CDR1 and CDR2 (germline): LGHNA, YSLEER. The CDR3 sequence: CASSQGLAGGQAYNEQFF. DNA of the CDR3: TGCGCCAGCAGCCAAGGACTAGCGGGAGGGCAGGCCTACAATGAGCAGTTCTTC.

This clonotype has just a few counts. The gene calls are TRBV27 and TRBJ2-7, with D maybe TRBD2 (5 bases). This CDR3 comprises 14 residues. Per germline, CDR1 MNHEY and CDR2 SMNVEV (reference sequence). Trimming removed 4 bases from V and 5 bases from J, with 15 bases in between. CDR3 sequence: CASSYGIAGHEQYF. In DNA form, the CDR3 reads TGTGCCAGCAGTTACGGGATCGCCGGCCACGAGCAGTACTTC.

The chain employs TRBV7-3 and TRBJ2-2; D may be TRBD1 (5 bases). The V end was cut by 8 bases, the J end by 0 bases, with 10 bases between. Germline V gene sequence: CDR1 SGHTA, CDR2 FQGTGA. There are 14 residues in the CDR3. This CDR3 is CASGRTTNTGELFF. CDR3 DNA sequence: TGTGCCAGCGGTCGGACAACGAACACCGGGGAGCTGTTTTTT.

In the case of this clonotype: A much larger clone is a single base away; this may be a read error. V usage is TRBV6-2 or TRBV6-3 and J usage is TRBJ2-7; 7 bases are shared with TRBD1. The CDR3 has 14 amino acids. Unmatched junction bases numbered 6, after V lost 7 bases and J lost 0 bases. Germline V CDR1 and CDR2: MNHEY, SVGEGT. The CDR3 sequence: CASTWTGLSYEQYF. The CDR3 coding sequence is TGTGCCAGCACCTGGACAGGCCTCTCCTACGAGCAGTACTTC.

This clonotype was seen repeatedly, ten times or more. The rearrangement joins TRBV5-6 to TRBJ2-7; TRBD1 agrees at 9 bases. The CDR3 sequence is 15 residues long. Losses at the gene ends were 4 bases for V and 6 bases for J; bases not matched to a gene: 11. CDR1 is SGHDT and CDR2 is YYEEEE in the germline V gene. The DNA for the CDR3 is TGTGCCAGCAGCCCTAACGAGGGACAGGGTTCCGAGCAGTACTTC. The encoded protein is CASSPNEGQGSEQYF.

This clonotype was observed at least ten times. The V call is TRBV18, the J call TRBJ1-2; no clear D gene. CDR3 size: 15 residues. From germline, CDR1 is KGHSH and CDR2 LQKENI. V dropped 3 bases and J dropped 4 bases, with 15 bases sitting between them. The CDR3 DNA is TGTGCCAGCTCACCCTCCGTGAGCCGACCCTATGGCTACACCTTC. It is translated as CASSPSVSRPYGYTF.

This clonotype was observed at least ten times. V gene TRBV18 combines with J gene TRBJ2-1; 8 bases align to TRBD2. This CDR3 contains 17 residues. The V gene end was trimmed by 4 bases and the J gene end by 2 bases; junction bases not matched to a gene: 10. Germline V gives CDR1 KGHSH, CDR2 LQKENI. Here the CDR3 reads CASSRPGLGGAYNEQFF. The DNA for the CDR3 is TGTGCCAGCTCACGGCCGGGACTAGGAGGGGCCTACAATGAGCAGTTCTTC.

This clonotype was counted many times. The chain couples TRBV20-1 to TRBJ1-1, with unresolved D. V was pared by 5 bases and J by 5 bases, with 12 bases between. The CDR3 consists of 12 residues. Germline assignment: CDR1 DFQATT and CDR2 SNEGSKA (reference sequence). CDR3 coding DNA: TGCAGTGCTGGACGCAGAGAGACTGAAGCTTTCTTT. Its protein product is CSAGRRETEAFF.

This clonotype was seen more than once but under ten times. The rearrangement uses TRBV6-9 and TRBJ2-1; TRBD1 agrees at 7 bases. The CDR3 is 13 amino acids. Germline V gene lookup returns CDR1 MNHGY and CDR2 SVAAGI. The ends lost 4 bases at V and 7 bases at J; junction bases unmatched: 4. CDR3 coding DNA: TGTGCCAGCAGTTCGACAGGGTTGAATGAGCAGTTCTTC. Protein sequence: CASSSTGLNEQFF.

The table lists this clonotype with a few counts. The gene calls are TRBV10-2 and TRBJ1-5; no firm D call. V lost 0 bases and J lost 5, with 17 bases in between. Germline CDR1 and CDR2: WSHSY and SAAADI. This CDR3 spans 17 amino acids. As DNA, the CDR3 is TGCGCCAGCAGTGAGTCGATGGCGACCCAAGCGCATCAGCCCCAGCATTTT. As protein: CASSESMATQAHQPQHF.

This clonotype was counted ten times or more. The rearrangement joins TRBV20-1 to TRBJ2-7; 8 bases fit TRBD2. The CDR3 extends over 13 amino acids. After removal of 5 bases from V and 6 bases from J, the junction contained 9 bases not matched to a gene. The V gene's germline CDR1 is DFQATT and CDR2 SNEGSKA (reference sequence). CDR3 amino acids: CSAVEAGVREQYF. The CDR3 DNA sequence: TGCAGTGCTGTCGAAGCGGGAGTACGCGAGCAGTACTTC.

In its sample, this clonotype was seen many times. The rearrangement joins TRBV4-1 to TRBJ1-2; D perhaps matches TRBD1 (5 bases). Germline CDR1 is MGHRA and CDR2 is YSYEKL. The length of the CDR3 is 14 residues. V lost 0 bases and J 12 bases, leaving 17 bases between the germline ends. As DNA, the CDR3 is TGCGCCAGCAGCCAAGAGGGGCCCTCACGAGTCAACACCTTC. Its protein is CASSQEGPSRVNTF.

This clonotype was picked up many times. This rearrangement joins TRBV28 to TRBJ1-5, with D perhaps matching TRBD1 (5 bases). Germline CDR1 reads MDHEN; CDR2 reads SYDVKM. CDR3 length: 17 residues. Trimming took 2 bases from V and 5 from J, leaving 19 bases between them. The CDR3 loop reads CASSLRQFGRVHQPQHF. In nucleotides, the CDR3 is TGTGCCAGCAGTTTAAGGCAGTTTGGCAGGGTTCATCAGCCCCAGCATTTT. Together with reference TRBV28 and TRBJ1-5, the CDR3 gives the full variable domain: DVKVTQSSRYLVKRTGEKVFLECVQDMDHENMFWYRQDPGLGLRLIYFSYDVKMKEKGDIPEGYSVSREKKERFSLILESASTNQTSMYLCASSLRQFGRVHQPQHFGDGTRLSIL.

Only a few counts were recorded for this clonotype. The V call is TRBV7-9, the J call TRBJ2-5; TRBD2 is a possible D gene (5 bases). Germline V lookup: CDR1 SEHNR, CDR2 FQNEAQ (reference sequence). The CDR3 is 15 residues long. The germline V and J ends were trimmed by 5 bases and 5 bases, with 18 bases remaining between them. This CDR3 reads CASSPNDYPAETQYF. CDR3 bases: TGTGCCAGCAGCCCAAACGACTATCCTGCTGAGACCCAGTACTTC.

This clonotype was seen only a few times. The CDR3 loop reads CASRRGAGTTNNEQFF. DNA of the CDR3: TGCGCCAGCAGACGCGGGGCCGGGACTACCAACAATGAGCAGTTCTTC. V and J are TRBV5-1 and TRBJ2-1, with 7 bases that match TRBD2. The CDR3 has 16 amino acids. Trimming removed 5 bases from V and 5 bases from J; junction bases left unmatched: 13. The germline V gene has CDR1 SGHRS and CDR2 YFSETQ.

This clonotype appeared many times. The gene calls are TRBV30 and TRBJ2-2, with TRBD1 matching 7 bases. The V segment lost 0 bases and the J segment 4 bases; nucleotides outside the gene matches: 11. The CDR3 contains 17 residues. CDR1 GTSNPN and CDR2 SVGIG come from the germline V gene (reference sequence). The CDR3 nucleotides read TGTGCCTGGAGTGTACGAAAGGGGGCGCAGTCCACCGGGGAGCTGTTTTTT. Its translation is CAWSVRKGAQSTGELFF.

This clonotype was picked up many times. This chain connects TRBV11-3 to TRBJ2-1; D is possibly TRBD2 (6 bases). The V end lost 5 bases, the J end lost 5 bases, and 10 bases lay between the germline ends. The CDR3 extends over 13 amino acids. CDR1 is SGHNT, CDR2 YENEEA, per germline. This chain's CDR3 is CASSISGDNEQFF. The CDR3 DNA reads TGTGCCAGCAGCATTAGCGGAGACAATGAGCAGTTCTTC.